This T cell receptor beta chain emerged from a study of CD8 T cells in ankylosing spondylitis. Per the germline V gene, CDR1 is MNHEY and CDR2 is SVGAGI. The CDR3 is 14 amino acids. Study observations and caveats: Reportedly, matched ankylosing spondylitis synovial fluid was significantly enriched for disease-linked clones. What seemed typical of ankylosing spondylitis blood was a TCR beta motif built from several highly homologous variants.

Using quantitative 5'-RACE with molecular barcodes, the authors made TCR beta libraries. TCRdb reprocessed the 5' RACE reads with MiXCR, giving one entry per CDR3 protein. Among about 240,000 distinct CDR3 sequences listed, about 10% were seen once. As for this clonotype: The antigen is undetermined. The junction and the germline gene differ at one end; a read error may be behind it.

Sequencing was performed on blood, either unsorted or a sorted T cell fraction (not recorded which). This clonotype was sampled from a male donor with ankylosing spondylitis or in good health (not recorded which). The chain employs TRBV6-5 and TRBJ2-5, with 9 bases lining up with TRBD1. CDR3 loop: CASSNRGLKDTQYF. CDR3 coding DNA: TGTGCCAGCAGCAACAGGGGGCTGAAAGATACCCAGTACTTC.